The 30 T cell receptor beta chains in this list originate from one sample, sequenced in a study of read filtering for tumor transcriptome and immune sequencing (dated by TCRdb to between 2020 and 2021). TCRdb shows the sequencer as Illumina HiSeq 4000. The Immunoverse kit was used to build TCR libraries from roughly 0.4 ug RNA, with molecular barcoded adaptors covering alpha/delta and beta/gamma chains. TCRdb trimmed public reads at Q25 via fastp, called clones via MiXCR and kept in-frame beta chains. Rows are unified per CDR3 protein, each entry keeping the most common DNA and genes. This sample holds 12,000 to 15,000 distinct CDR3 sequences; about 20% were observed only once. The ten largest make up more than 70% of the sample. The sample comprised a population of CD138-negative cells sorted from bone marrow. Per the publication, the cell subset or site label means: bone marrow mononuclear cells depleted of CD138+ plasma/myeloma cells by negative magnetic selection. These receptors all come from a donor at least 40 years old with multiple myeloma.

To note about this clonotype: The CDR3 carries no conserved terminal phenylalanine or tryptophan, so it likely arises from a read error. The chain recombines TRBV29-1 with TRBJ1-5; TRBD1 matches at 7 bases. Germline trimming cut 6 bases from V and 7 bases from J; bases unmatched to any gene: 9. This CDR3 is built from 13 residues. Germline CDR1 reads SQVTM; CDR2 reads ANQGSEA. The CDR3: CSVDTGDGQPQHL. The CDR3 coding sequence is TGCAGCGTAGACACAGGGGATGGACAGCCCCAGCATCTT.

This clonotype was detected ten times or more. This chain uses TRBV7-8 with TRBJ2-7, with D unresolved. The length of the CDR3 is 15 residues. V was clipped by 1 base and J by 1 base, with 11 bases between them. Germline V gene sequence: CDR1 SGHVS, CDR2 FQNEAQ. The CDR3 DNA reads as TGTGCCAGCAGCTTAGTGGGGATCGGATCCTACGAGCAGTACTTC. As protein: CASSLVGIGSYEQYF.

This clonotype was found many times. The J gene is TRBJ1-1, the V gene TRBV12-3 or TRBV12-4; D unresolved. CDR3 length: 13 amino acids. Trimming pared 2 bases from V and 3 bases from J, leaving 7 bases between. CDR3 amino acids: CASSLFRYTEAFF. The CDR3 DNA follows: TGTGCCAGCAGTTTATTTAGGTACACTGAAGCTTTCTTT.

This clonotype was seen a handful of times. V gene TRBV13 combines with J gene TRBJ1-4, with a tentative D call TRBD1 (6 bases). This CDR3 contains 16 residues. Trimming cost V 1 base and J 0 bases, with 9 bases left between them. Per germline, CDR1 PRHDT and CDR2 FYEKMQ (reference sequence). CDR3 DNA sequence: TGTGCCAGCAGCTTAGAAGGGGGGGCAACTAATGAAAAACTGTTTTTT. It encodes CASSLEGGATNEKLFF. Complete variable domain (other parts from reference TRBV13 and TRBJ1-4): AAGVIQSPRHLIKEKRETATLKCYPIPRHDTVYWYQQGPGQDPQFLISFYEKMQSDKGSIPDRFSAQQFSDYHSELNMSSLELGDSALYFCASSLEGGATNEKLFFGSGTQLSVL.

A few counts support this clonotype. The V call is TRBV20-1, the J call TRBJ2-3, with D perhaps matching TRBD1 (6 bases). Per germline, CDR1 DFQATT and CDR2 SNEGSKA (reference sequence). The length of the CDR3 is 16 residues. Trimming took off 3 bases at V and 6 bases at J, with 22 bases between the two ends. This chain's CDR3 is CSASDSLRGTRDTQYF. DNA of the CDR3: TGCAGTGCTAGTGATTCCCTCAGGGGCACCCGGGATACGCAGTATTTT.

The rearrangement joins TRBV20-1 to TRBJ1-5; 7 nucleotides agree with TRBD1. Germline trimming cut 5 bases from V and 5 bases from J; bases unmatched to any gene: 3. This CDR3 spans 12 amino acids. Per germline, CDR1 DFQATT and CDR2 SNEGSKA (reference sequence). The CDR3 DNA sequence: TGCAGTGCTTCTGACAGGGATCAGCCCCAGCATTTT. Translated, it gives CSASDRDQPQHF.

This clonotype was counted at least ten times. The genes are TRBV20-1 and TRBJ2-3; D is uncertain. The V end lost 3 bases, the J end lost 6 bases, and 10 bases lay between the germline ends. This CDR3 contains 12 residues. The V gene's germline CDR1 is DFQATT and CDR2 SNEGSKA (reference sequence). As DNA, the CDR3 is TGCAGTGCTAGGGCTTCGTGGGATACGCAGTATTTT. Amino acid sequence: CSARASWDTQYF.

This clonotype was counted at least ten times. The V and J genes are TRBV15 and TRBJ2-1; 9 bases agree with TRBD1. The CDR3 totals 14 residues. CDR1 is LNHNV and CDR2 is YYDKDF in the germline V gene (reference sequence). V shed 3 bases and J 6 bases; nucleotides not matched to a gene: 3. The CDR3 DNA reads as TGTGCCACCAGCAGGGGACAGGGCGTCAATGAGCAGTTCTTC. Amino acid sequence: CATSRGQGVNEQFF.

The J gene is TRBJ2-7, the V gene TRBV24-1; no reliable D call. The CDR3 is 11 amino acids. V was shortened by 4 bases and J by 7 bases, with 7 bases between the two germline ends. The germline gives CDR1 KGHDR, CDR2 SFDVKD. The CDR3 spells CATSDLGEQYF. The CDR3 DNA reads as TGTGCCACCAGTGACCTGGGGGAGCAGTACTTC.

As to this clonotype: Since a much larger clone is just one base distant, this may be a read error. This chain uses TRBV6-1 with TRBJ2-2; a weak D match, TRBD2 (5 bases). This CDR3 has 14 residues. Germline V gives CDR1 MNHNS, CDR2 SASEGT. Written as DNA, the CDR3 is TGTGCCAGCAGCCTGGTGCCGAACACCGGGGAGCTGTCTTTT. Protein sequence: CASSLVPNTGELSF.

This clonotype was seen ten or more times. This CDR3 is CASNPLSRPSSYNEQFF. The CDR3, as DNA: TGTGCCAGCAACCCTCTCTCCCGACCCAGCTCCTACAATGAGCAGTTCTTC. The chain has TRBV2 and TRBJ2-1; D call uncertain. Germline V gene sequence: CDR1 SNHLY, CDR2 FYNNEI. The CDR3 consists of 17 residues. Trimming stripped 7 bases from V and 0 bases from J, with 19 bases between.

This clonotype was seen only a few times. CDR3 region: CASSQAYRPGGEQFF. The CDR3 DNA reads TGTGCCAGCAGCCAAGCTTATCGTCCTGGCGGTGAGCAGTTCTTC. The chain carries TRBV14 and TRBJ2-1, with no clear D. CDR1 and CDR2 (germline): SGHDN, FVKESK. The CDR3 totals 15 residues. V lost 1 base to trimming and J lost 9 bases, with 16 bases between them.

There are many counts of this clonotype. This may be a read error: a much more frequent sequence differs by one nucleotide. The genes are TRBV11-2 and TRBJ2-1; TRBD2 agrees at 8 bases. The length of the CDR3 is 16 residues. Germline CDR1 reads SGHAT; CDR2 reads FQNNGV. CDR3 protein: CAGSSLAGSSYNEQFF. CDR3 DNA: TGTGCCGGCAGCTCTTTAGCGGGGAGCTCCTACAATGAGCAGTTCTTC.

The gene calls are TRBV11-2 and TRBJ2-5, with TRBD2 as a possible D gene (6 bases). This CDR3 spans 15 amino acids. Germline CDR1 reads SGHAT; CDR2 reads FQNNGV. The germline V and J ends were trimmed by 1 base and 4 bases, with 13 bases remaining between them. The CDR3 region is CASSLGTAGSETQYF. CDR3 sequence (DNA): TGTGCCAGCAGCTTAGGGACGGCGGGGTCAGAGACCCAGTACTTC.

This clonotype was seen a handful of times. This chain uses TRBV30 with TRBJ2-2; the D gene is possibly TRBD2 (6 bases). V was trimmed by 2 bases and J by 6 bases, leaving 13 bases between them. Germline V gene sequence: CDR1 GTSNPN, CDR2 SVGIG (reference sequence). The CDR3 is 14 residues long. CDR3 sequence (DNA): TGTGCCTGGAGTTCGGGGGTAGCGTCCGGGGAGCTGTTTTTT. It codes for CAWSSGVASGELFF.

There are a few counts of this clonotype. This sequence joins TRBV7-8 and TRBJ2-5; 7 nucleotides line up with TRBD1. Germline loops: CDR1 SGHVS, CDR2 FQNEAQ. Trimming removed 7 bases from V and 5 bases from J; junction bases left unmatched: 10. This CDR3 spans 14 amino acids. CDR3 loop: CASTLGQYGETQYF. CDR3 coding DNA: TGTGCCAGCACCCTGGGACAGTATGGGGAGACCCAGTACTTC.

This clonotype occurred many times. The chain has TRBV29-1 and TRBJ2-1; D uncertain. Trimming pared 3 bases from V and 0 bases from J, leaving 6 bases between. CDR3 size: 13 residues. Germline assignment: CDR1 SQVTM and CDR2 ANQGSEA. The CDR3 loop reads CSVESSSYNEQFF. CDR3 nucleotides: TGCAGCGTTGAGAGTAGCTCCTACAATGAGCAGTTCTTC.

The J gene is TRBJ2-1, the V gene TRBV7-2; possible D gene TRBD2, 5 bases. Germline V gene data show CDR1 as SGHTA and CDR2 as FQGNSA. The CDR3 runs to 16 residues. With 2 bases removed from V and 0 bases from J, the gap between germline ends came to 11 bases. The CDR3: CASSLPGLSSYNEQFF. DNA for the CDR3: TGTGCCAGCAGCTTACCGGGGTTGAGCTCCTACAATGAGCAGTTCTTC.

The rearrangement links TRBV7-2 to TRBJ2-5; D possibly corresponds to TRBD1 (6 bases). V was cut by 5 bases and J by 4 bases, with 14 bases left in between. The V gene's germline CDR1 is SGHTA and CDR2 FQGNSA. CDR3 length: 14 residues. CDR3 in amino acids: CASSPGPGVETQYF. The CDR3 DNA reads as TGTGCCAGCAGCCCAGGGCCAGGGGTAGAGACCCAGTACTTC.

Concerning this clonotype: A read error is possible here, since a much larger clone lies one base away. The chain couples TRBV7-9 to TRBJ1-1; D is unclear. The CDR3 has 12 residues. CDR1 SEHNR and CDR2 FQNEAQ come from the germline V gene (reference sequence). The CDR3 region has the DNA TGTGCCAGCGGCTTTCCAAGGACTGAAGCTTTCTTT. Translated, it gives CASGFPRTEAFF.

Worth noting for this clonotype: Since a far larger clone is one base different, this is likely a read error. The CDR3 spells CASRPGTSNGDEQFF. CDR3 bases: TGTGCCAGCAGACCAGGGACTAGCAATGGGGATGAGCAGTTCTTC. The chain recombines TRBV11-1 with TRBJ2-1; 9 nucleotides match TRBD2. This CDR3 is built from 15 residues. CDR1 and CDR2 (germline): SGHAT, FQDESV (reference sequence). J gave up 8 bases and V 6 bases, and 11 bases lay outside the gene matches. Looking up the rest from reference TRBV11-1 and TRBJ2-1 gives the full variable domain: EAEVAQSPRYKITEKSQAVAFWCDPISGHATLYWYRQILGQGPELLVQFQDESVVDDSQLPKDRFSAERLKGVDSTLKIQPAELGDSAMYLCASRPGTSNGDEQFFGPGTRLTVL.

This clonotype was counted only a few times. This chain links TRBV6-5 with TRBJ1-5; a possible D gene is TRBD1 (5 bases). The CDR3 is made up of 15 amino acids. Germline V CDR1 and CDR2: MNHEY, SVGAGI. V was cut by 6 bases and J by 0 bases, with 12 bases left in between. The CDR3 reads CASRRTTDSNQPQHF. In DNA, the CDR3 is TGTGCCAGCAGACGGACAACCGATAGCAATCAGCCCCAGCATTTT.

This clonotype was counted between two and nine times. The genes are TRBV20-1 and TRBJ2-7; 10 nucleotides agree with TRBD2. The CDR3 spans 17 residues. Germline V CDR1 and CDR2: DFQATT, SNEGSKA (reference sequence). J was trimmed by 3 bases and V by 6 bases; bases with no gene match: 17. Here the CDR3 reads CSAMSPSPSGGYYEQYF. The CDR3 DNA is TGCAGTGCCATGAGCCCCTCCCCTAGCGGGGGTTACTACGAGCAGTACTTC.

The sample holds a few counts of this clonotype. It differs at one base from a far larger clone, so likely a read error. The CDR3 here is CASTEQEAQYF. The DNA of the CDR3 is TGTGCCAGCACCGAGCAAGAGGCCCAGTACTTC. This chain connects TRBV6-5 to TRBJ2-5; D unresolved. The CDR3 has 11 amino acids. Germline CDR1 MNHEY, CDR2 SVGAGI.

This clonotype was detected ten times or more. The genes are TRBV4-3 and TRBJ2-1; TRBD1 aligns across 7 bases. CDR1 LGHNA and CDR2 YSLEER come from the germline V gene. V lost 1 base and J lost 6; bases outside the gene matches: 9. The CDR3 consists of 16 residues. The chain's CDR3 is CASSQAGTAASNEQFF. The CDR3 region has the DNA TGCGCCAGCAGCCAAGCCGGGACAGCCGCTTCCAATGAGCAGTTCTTC.

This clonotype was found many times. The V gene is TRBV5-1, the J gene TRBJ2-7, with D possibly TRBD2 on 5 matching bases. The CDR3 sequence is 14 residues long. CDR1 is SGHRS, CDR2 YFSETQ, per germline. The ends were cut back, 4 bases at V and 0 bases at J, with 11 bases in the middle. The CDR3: CASSEDGDSYEQYF. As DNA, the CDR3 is TGCGCCAGCAGCGAGGACGGGGACTCCTACGAGCAGTACTTC.

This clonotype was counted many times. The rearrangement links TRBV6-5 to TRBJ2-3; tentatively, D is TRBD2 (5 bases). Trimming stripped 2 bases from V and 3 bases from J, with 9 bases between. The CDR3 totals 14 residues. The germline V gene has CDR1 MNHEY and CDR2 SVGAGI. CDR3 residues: CASSYGGSTDTQYF. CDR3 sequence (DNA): TGTGCCAGCAGTTACGGTGGGAGTACAGATACGCAGTATTTT.

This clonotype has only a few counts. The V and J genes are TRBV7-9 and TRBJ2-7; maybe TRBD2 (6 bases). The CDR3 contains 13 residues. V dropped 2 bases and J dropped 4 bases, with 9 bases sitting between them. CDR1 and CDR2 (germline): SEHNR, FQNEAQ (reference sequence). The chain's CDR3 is CASSLSGLYEQYF. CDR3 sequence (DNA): TGTGCCAGCAGCTTAAGTGGACTATACGAGCAGTACTTC. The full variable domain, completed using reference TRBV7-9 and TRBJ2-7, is DTGVSQNPRHKITKRGQNVTFRCDPISEHNRLYWYRQTLGQGPEFLTYFQNEAQLEKSRLLSDRFSAERPKGSFSTLEIQRTEQGDSAMYLCASSLSGLYEQYFGPGTRLTVT.

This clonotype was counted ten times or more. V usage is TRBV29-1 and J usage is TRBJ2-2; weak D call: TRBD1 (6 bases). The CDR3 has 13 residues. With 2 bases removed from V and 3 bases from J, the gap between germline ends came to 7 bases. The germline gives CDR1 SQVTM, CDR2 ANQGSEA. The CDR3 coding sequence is TGCAGCGTTGAATCAGGGGACACCGGGGAGCTGTTTTTT. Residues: CSVESGDTGELFF.

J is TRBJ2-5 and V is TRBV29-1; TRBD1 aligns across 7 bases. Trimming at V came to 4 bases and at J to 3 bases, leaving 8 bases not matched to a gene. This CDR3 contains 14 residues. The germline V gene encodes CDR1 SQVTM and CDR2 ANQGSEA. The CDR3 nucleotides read TGCAGCGTTGGAAGGGGGCTTAGGGAAGAGACCCAGTACTTC. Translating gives CSVGRGLREETQYF.